This TCR beta chain derives from a study of monozygotic twins with inflammatory bowel disease. Broader study findings: Versus healthy twins, IBD patients showed fewer clonotypes shared with others, especially with disease activity. By inverse Simpson index, TCRbeta diversity was lower in IBD patients than in healthy co-twins.

The unique tags termed UMIs, each holding a 6-nucleotide sample barcode, were added by means of template switching. TCRdb re-called the 5' RACE reads, yielding one record per CDR3 amino acid sequence without DNA. The sample table sets out about 450,000 distinct CDR3 sequences. Turning to this clonotype: Its matching antigen is unknown.

From whole blood, total RNA was isolated without any sorting of T cells. The TCR was taken from a human donor with ulcerative colitis or Crohn's disease, or a healthy co-twin of an affected twin (not recorded which). Input material: blood.

The CDR3 protein is CASSRQPTTNTGELFF. The rearrangement joins TRBV5-1 to TRBJ2-2; checking the TCRdb D call of TRBD1 is not possible without DNA. The CDR3 runs to 16 residues. Germline V CDR1 and CDR2: SGHRS, YFSETQ.